Shown below are 5 T cell receptor beta chains from a single sample sequenced in a study of beta chain features in type 1 diabetes. Study conclusions and caveats: TCRB CDR3s were moderately but significantly shorter in Type 1 diabetes patients in all four CD4+ subsets.

The study reverse transcribed the entire isolated RNA, so it sequenced expressed TCRB transcripts. Measured with immunoSEQ multiplex PCR; TCRdb has only the in-frame clones, and not every one. This sample yields around 280,000 clones, of which 15% are seen a single time; less than 0.02% belongs to the top ten. Their target antigens are unknown. Input material: naive CD4+ T cells from blood. These receptors all stem from a man between 18 and 29 years old with type 1 diabetes.

The rearrangement uses TRBV19 and TRBJ1-6, with D tentatively TRBD1 (6 bases). This CDR3 spans 15 amino acids. Trimming removed 6 bases at V and 7 bases at J, with 16 bases between. Germline V gene data show CDR1 as LNHDA and CDR2 as SQIVND (reference sequence). The CDR3 here is CASSDRGAYNSPLHF. Here the CDR3 DNA reads TGTGCCAGTAGCGATCGGGGGGCGTACAATTCACCCCTCCACTTT.

This clone was seen a few times. This sequence joins TRBV4-3 and TRBJ1-2; TRBD1 matches at 7 bases. In germline, CDR1 is LGHNA, CDR2 YSLEER. V dropped 3 bases and J dropped 4; count of bases not matched to a gene: 8. The length of the CDR3 is 15 residues. The CDR3 nucleotides are TGCGCCAGCAGCCAGTTGCAGGGGGTAGGCTATGGCTACACCTTC. It codes for CASSQLQGVGYGYTF.

This clone has a handful of counts. The chain is built from TRBV7-2 and TRBJ2-4; D is unclear. CDR3 length: 12 residues. Germline V gene sequence: CDR1 SGHTA, CDR2 FQGNSA. Trimming took off 3 bases at V and 9 bases at J, with 9 bases between the two ends. The CDR3 nucleotides are TGTGCCAGCAGCTTTTCGAGTGGCATTCAGTACTTC. Its translation: CASSFSSGIQYF.

This clone was detected a few times. The chain has TRBV6-5 and TRBJ2-1, with 12 bases fitting TRBD2. Germline values: CDR1 MNHEY, CDR2 SVGAGI. CDR3 length: 14 amino acids. The J segment lost 6 bases and the V segment lost 5 bases, leaving 2 bases of the junction unmatched. CDR3 nucleotide sequence: TGTGCCAGCAGTCGACTAGCGGGAGTCAATGAGCAGTTCTTC. This translates into CASSRLAGVNEQFF.

V and J are TRBV30 and TRBJ2-3; 9 nucleotides agree with TRBD1. The V and J ends lost 1 base and 4 bases, in that order; junction bases with no gene match: 3. Looked up from germline, CDR1 is GTSNPN and CDR2 is SVGIG (reference sequence). There are 14 residues in the CDR3. In DNA, the CDR3 is TGTGCCTGGAGTGCTCGACAGGGGGCAGATACGCAGTATTTT. Amino acids: CAWSARQGADTQYF. The variable domain in full, with the rest retrieved from reference TRBV30 and TRBJ2-3, is SQTIHQWPATLVQPVGSPLSLECTVEGTSNPNLYWYRQAAGRGLQLLFYSVGIGQISSEVPQNLSASRPQDRQFILSSKKLLLSDSGFYLCAWSARQGADTQYFGPGTRLTVL.